The source of this TCR beta chain is a study of human T cells and chemical hapten exposure. As regards this clonotype: An end of the junction does not agree with germline; a read error may underlie this.

Per germline, CDR1 KGHSH and CDR2 LQKENI. The CDR3 consists of 13 residues. As for time point: patch test 1, 2 weeks after DPC sensitization. Stated treatment: therapeutic diphenylcyclopropenone sensitization with weekly scalp DPC. TCRdb re-derived calls from the RACE reads in MiXCR, one entry per CDR3 protein. In the table there are about 380,000 distinct CDR3 sequences, about 4.8% of which are singletons. The specimen was whole blood, collected in connection with sensitization to the hapten diphenylcyclopropenone (DPC). V and J are TRBV18 and TRBJ1-1; 8 bases agree with TRBD1. The clonotype was recovered from a woman in her 50s with alopecia areata. Some clones in this sample may be carry-over from other donors' samples. This chain's CDR3 is CASSPKQGVTSAF. In DNA form, the CDR3 reads TGTGCCAGCTCACCGAAACAGGGGGTAACCTCGGCTTTT.